Each of the 2 T cell receptor beta chains below was sequenced from the same sample in a study of blood T cell repertoires in COVID-19. Repertoires were generated with immunoSEQ multiplex PCR, while TCRdb's copy carries only in-frame clones and drops some. The table lists under 200,000 clones, approximately 84% of them singletons. Sequencing was carried out using peripheral blood. These receptors all come from a woman older than 75 with acute or convalescent COVID-19.

With respect to this clone: Other DNA sequences in the same sample also yield this CDR3. The rearrangement links TRBV5-1 to TRBJ2-5; unclear D gene. This CDR3 is built from 13 residues. V gave up 0 bases and J gave up 2 bases, with 5 bases separating them. Germline loops: CDR1 SGHRS, CDR2 YFSETQ. CDR3 protein: CASSLGQQETQYF. The CDR3 DNA reads as TGCGCCAGCAGCTTGGGCCAGCAAGAGACCCAGTACTTC.

This clone was recorded only once. This chain joins TRBV6-2 or TRBV6-3 and TRBJ2-5; tentatively, D is TRBD1 (6 bases). CDR1 MNHEY and CDR2 SVGEGT come from the germline V gene. The CDR3 runs to 14 residues. V gave up 0 bases and J gave up 2 bases, with 7 bases separating them. CDR3 protein: CASSYSGQQETQYF. CDR3 nucleotide sequence: TGTGCCAGCAGTTACTCGGGACAACAAGAGACCCAGTACTTC.